This entry describes one T cell receptor (beta chain). These data belong to a study of blood T cell repertoires in COVID-19. In the original workflow: For nucleated cells, counts were estimated from reference gene primer amplification. Using immunoSEQ multiplex PCR, the repertoire was profiled, and TCRdb retains in-frame clones only, with some absent. V and J calls and clone size are as listed in that table; D and trimming were resolved from the DNA. The data hold 50,000 to 75,000 clones, with around 87% observed a single time. This CDR3 contains 12 residues. The germline gives CDR1 SGHAT, CDR2 FQNNGV. V gave up 4 bases and J gave up 8 bases, with 11 bases separating them.

The origin of this receptor is a man in his sixties with acute or convalescent COVID-19. Sequences were obtained from peripheral blood. This rearrangement joins TRBV11-2 to TRBJ1-2; TRBD1 is a possible D gene (5 bases). CDR3 DNA: TGTGCCAGCAGCTCCCAGGGTTGGGGCTACACCTTC. Translating it yields CASSSQGWGYTF.